This T cell receptor (beta chain) was sequenced in a study of blood T cell repertoires in COVID-19. Study-wide background: COVID-19 samples, acute and convalescent, were from the United States, Italy and Spain.

In the original analysis: Amplified reference gene primers provided the basis for estimating nucleated cell counts. The repertoire was sequenced with immunoSEQ multiplex PCR; TCRdb's copy has only in-frame clones and lacks some. D and trimming come from the DNA, and the V and J calls and clone size come from that table. The data show some 300,000 clones, with roughly 91% seen just once and 1.8% held by the top ten. In germline, CDR1 is LNHDA, CDR2 SQIVND (reference sequence). The CDR3 loop spans 13 amino acids. V shed 6 bases, J shed 8 bases, and the junction held 5 bases outside the gene matches. This TCR derives from a woman aged 25 to 39 with COVID-19, enrolled during active disease. The chain links TRBV19 to TRBJ1-4; 8 bases are a match to TRBD1. Material: peripheral blood. CDR3 protein: CASRTGAYEKLFF. In nucleotides, the CDR3 is TGTGCCAGTAGGACAGGGGCGTACGAAAAACTGTTTTTT. The full variable domain, in which reference TRBV19 and TRBJ1-4 provide the parts outside the CDR3, is DGGITQSPKYLFRKEGQNVTLSCEQNLNHDAMYWYRQDPGQGLRLIYYSQIVNDFQKGDIAEGYSVSREKKESFPLTVTSAQKNPTAFYLCASRTGAYEKLFFGSGTQLSVL.